At least ten counts were recorded for the clone carrying this T cell receptor beta chain. No antigen is known for it. The source of the sample is a study of T-cell reconstitution after alpha-beta-depleted transplantation in children. Overall study results and limits: Expanded graft clones numbering several hundred reportedly gave rise to alpha-beta T cells about two months after transplant. T-cell counts and diversity at one year following transplant were attributed mainly to newly produced T cells.

The TCRbeta library incorporated unique molecular identifiers. TCRdb redid the calling of the PCR reads with MiXCR, one entry per CDR3 protein. In the table there are fewer than 700,000 distinct CDR3 sequences, roughly 13% of which are singletons. Sample: PBMCs, mostly from graft donor cells, taken 360 days after TCRalphabeta/CD19-depleted stem cell transplant. The sequence derives from a male patient younger than 18 who had a stem cell transplant for acute myeloid leukemia, so the T cells may come from the graft donor.

This CDR3 is CASSWTYGGDTQYF. CDR3 DNA sequence: TGTGCCAGCAGCTGGACATATGGGGGAGATACGCAGTATTTT. The chain has TRBV7-6 and TRBJ2-3; D possibly uses TRBD1 or TRBD2 (5 bases each). Germline V gene sequence: CDR1 SGHVS, CDR2 FNYEAQ. V lost 4 bases, J lost 5 bases, and 13 bases lay in between. CDR3 length equals 14 residues.